Below, one T cell receptor beta chain is given with its context. This CDR3 region has 14 residues. Germline V gene sequence: CDR1 LNHNV, CDR2 YYDKDF (reference sequence). V was trimmed by 1 base and J by 4 bases, leaving 10 bases between them. Data came from immunoSEQ multiplex PCR; TCRdb stores just in-frame clones and leaves some out. The table shows 2.5 million or so clones, with approximately 90% occurring only once. The data originate from a study of shared clonotypes between healthy human individuals. The genes are TRBV15 and TRBJ1-1; possibly TRBD1 for D (5 bases). Sequencing was performed on naive CD4+ T cells sorted from blood. Subset reported: CD45RA+ positively selected. The receptor was derived from a man younger than 35 in good health. The CDR3 loop is CATSRVQGTTEAFF. The CDR3 region has the DNA TGTGCCACCAGCAGAGTGCAGGGAACCACTGAAGCTTTCTTT.